The 4 T cell receptor beta chains listed next were all sequenced from one sample in a study of shared T cell receptors in the human thymus. This table comes from immunoSEQ multiplex PCR, and its TCRdb copy is limited to in-frame clones, with some not included. The data hold hundreds of thousands of clones, with roughly 90% observed a single time. The data were also submitted as part of a second study, on human thymus T cells.

Sequenced material: thymocytes. These receptor sequences come from a boy less than two years old with a congenital heart defect.

The chain carries TRBV27 and TRBJ2-2; D not resolved. Trimming stripped 4 bases from V and 4 bases from J, with 19 bases between. Germline V CDR1 and CDR2: MNHEY, SMNVEV (reference sequence). This CDR3 is built from 17 residues. DNA of the CDR3: TGTGCCAGCAGTTGGGCTATGGTGGGCCCGAGCACCGGGGAGCTGTTTTTT. Protein sequence: CASSWAMVGPSTGELFF.

This clone came up a few times. The rearrangement links TRBV5-6 to TRBJ2-1; 8 bases map to TRBD1. J was trimmed by 5 bases and V by 3 bases; bases with no gene match: 7. CDR1 and CDR2 (germline): SGHDT, YYEEEE. The CDR3 is made up of 15 amino acids. CDR3 sequence reads: CASSWTGPKHNEQFF. The DNA for the CDR3 is TGTGCCAGCAGCTGGACAGGGCCGAAACACAATGAGCAGTTCTTC.

This clone was detected only once. The genes are TRBV6-6 and TRBJ2-5; 9 bases are shared with TRBD1. Germline CDR1 reads MNHNY; CDR2 reads SVGAGI (reference sequence). The CDR3 has 14 amino acids. J gave up 5 bases and V 6 bases, and 7 bases lay outside the gene matches. In nucleotides, the CDR3 is TGTGCCAGCAGGGCCACAGGGGGCCGCGAGACCCAGTACTTC. It codes for CASRATGGRETQYF.

This sequence joins TRBV27 and TRBJ1-1, with TRBD1 matching over 7 bases. This CDR3 comprises 14 residues. Trimming at V came to 5 bases and at J to 1 base, leaving 4 bases not matched to a gene. Germline loops: CDR1 MNHEY, CDR2 SMNVEV (reference sequence). The DNA of the CDR3 is TGTGCCAGCAGTGTGACAGGGCAGAACACTGAAGCTTTCTTT. This sequence encodes CASSVTGQNTEAFF.